Following are 17 T cell receptor beta chains from one sample sequenced in a study of T cells in Graves' hyperthyroidism and ophthalmopathy. Regions amplified from RNA transcripts were the TCR beta CDR3 regions. The primer set for the first-round RT-PCR of the TCR CDR3 was HTBI. TCRdb reprocessed the multiplex PCR reads with MiXCR, giving one entry per CDR3 protein. The table has around 440,000 distinct CDR3 sequences, 15% to 17% seen once. The sample comprised blood. These receptors were obtained from a woman aged 18-35 years with Graves' hyperthyroidism.

Details on this clonotype: A read error may be the cause here, since a much bigger clone is one base away. This chain links TRBV7-6 with TRBJ2-3; possible D gene TRBD2, 5 bases. CDR1 and CDR2 from the germline V gene are SGHVS and FNYEAQ. The CDR3 has 14 amino acids. Trimming took off 11 bases at V and 2 bases at J, with 17 bases between the two ends. The CDR3 spells CAGGNGVSTDTQYF. CDR3 in DNA: TGTGCCGGCGGTAACGGGGTTTCCACAGATACGCAGTATTTT.

The V gene is TRBV25-1, the J gene TRBJ2-7, with D tentatively TRBD2 (5 bases). The CDR3 totals 15 residues. V lost 3 bases to trimming and J lost 0 bases, with 12 bases between them. Germline V gene lookup returns CDR1 MGHDK and CDR2 SYGVNS. The CDR3: CASSECTTSSYEQYF. Here the CDR3 DNA reads TGTGCCAGCAGTGAGTGTACAACTAGCTCCTACGAGCAGTACTTC.

This clonotype was observed many times. The rearrangement joins TRBV24-1 to TRBJ2-1; no clear D gene. V shed 5 bases and J shed 8 bases, with 9 bases lying between them. This CDR3 has 12 residues. Germline CDR1 reads KGHDR; CDR2 reads SFDVKD. For the CDR3, the DNA is TGTGCCACCAGTGGTCAAAGCGATGAGCAGTTCTTC. Translated: CATSGQSDEQFF.

This clonotype occurred many times. The chain joins TRBV11-1 to TRBJ2-4, with 7 bases fitting TRBD1. The length of the CDR3 is 16 residues. Per germline, CDR1 SGHAT and CDR2 FQDESV (reference sequence). The V segment lost 0 bases and the J segment 2 bases; nucleotides outside the gene matches: 4. The CDR3 region is CASSLAAQGSKNIQYF. CDR3 DNA: TGTGCCAGCAGCTTAGCTGCACAGGGGTCCAAAAACATTCAGTACTTC.

This clonotype was seen more than once but under ten times. The rearrangement joins TRBV24-1 to TRBJ2-6; tentative D call: TRBD1 (5 bases). Germline CDR1 is KGHDR and CDR2 is SFDVKD. V was pared by 9 bases and J by 1 base, with 12 bases between. The CDR3 is made up of 15 amino acids. CDR3 region: CATQGAGSGANVLTF. CDR3 bases: TGTGCCACCCAAGGGGCCGGATCTGGGGCCAACGTCCTGACTTTC.

This clonotype was seen a handful of times. The V gene is TRBV7-8, the J gene TRBJ2-5; D is unclear. V was clipped by 1 base and J by 5 bases, with 14 bases between them. This CDR3 contains 15 residues. Germline V CDR1 and CDR2: SGHVS, FQNEAQ. In DNA, the CDR3 is TGTGCCAGCAGCTTAGAGGGCGCTAGTGCGGAGACCCAGTACTTC. This sequence encodes CASSLEGASAETQYF.

This clonotype was found many times. The rearrangement joins TRBV13 to TRBJ1-1; tentatively, D is TRBD1 (6 bases). V was pared by 4 bases and J by 2 bases, with 14 bases between. CDR3 length: 15 amino acids. From germline, CDR1 is PRHDT and CDR2 FYEKMQ (reference sequence). CDR3 sequence (DNA): TGTGCCAGCAGCTCCAGCGGACAGTCTAACACTGAAGCTTTCTTT. Translated, it gives CASSSSGQSNTEAFF.

V usage is TRBV29-1 and J usage is TRBJ2-7; TRBD1 agrees at 10 bases. CDR3 length: 13 residues. Germline CDR1 reads SQVTM; CDR2 reads ANQGSEA. V dropped 7 bases and J dropped 4; count of bases not matched to a gene: 7. The CDR3 spells CSAGTGEPYEQYF. Here the CDR3 DNA reads TGCAGCGCCGGGACAGGGGAACCTTACGAGCAGTACTTC.

This clonotype was seen only a few times. The chain carries TRBV29-1 and TRBJ2-7; 8 bases match TRBD2. CDR1 and CDR2 from the germline V gene are SQVTM and ANQGSEA. The CDR3 has 12 residues. V shed 6 bases and J 3 bases; nucleotides not matched to a gene: 4. DNA for the CDR3: TGCAGCGTCGGGACTAGACTCTACGAGCAGTACTTC. Translating it yields CSVGTRLYEQYF.

Only a few counts were recorded for this clonotype. J is TRBJ2-7 and V is TRBV7-9; D is unresolved. The length of the CDR3 is 13 residues. The V gene's germline CDR1 is SEHNR and CDR2 FQNEAQ (reference sequence). Trimming removed 5 bases at V and 1 base at J, with 9 bases between. CDR3 coding DNA: TGTGCCAGCAGCCTACAGTCGTCCTACGAGCAGTACTTC. Its protein product is CASSLQSSYEQYF. Based on the CDR3 plus reference TRBV7-9 and TRBJ2-7, the full variable domain is DTGVSQNPRHKITKRGQNVTFRCDPISEHNRLYWYRQTLGQGPEFLTYFQNEAQLEKSRLLSDRFSAERPKGSFSTLEIQRTEQGDSAMYLCASSLQSSYEQYFGPGTRLTVT.

The sample holds many counts of this clonotype. V gene TRBV4-3 combines with J gene TRBJ2-3; maybe TRBD1 (6 bases). V lost 4 bases and J 4 bases, leaving 24 bases between the germline ends. Germline V lookup: CDR1 LGHNA, CDR2 YSLEER. This CDR3 comprises 18 residues. This CDR3 reads CASSPSNPGQNPSDTQYF. The CDR3 nucleotides are TGCGCCAGCAGCCCCAGCAACCCCGGACAGAATCCATCAGATACGCAGTATTTT.

In its sample, this clonotype was seen many times. This chain joins TRBV6-1 and TRBJ2-3, with no clear D. V shed 5 bases and J shed 0 bases, with 12 bases lying between them. This CDR3 has 15 residues. Germline V gives CDR1 MNHNS, CDR2 SASEGT. In DNA, the CDR3 is TGTGCCAGCAGTAAAGACGGTGCTAGCACAGATACGCAGTATTTT. Translation: CASSKDGASTDTQYF.

The CDR3: CASSIAPLGTGELFF. The CDR3 DNA sequence: TGTGCCAGTAGTATCGCCCCCCTGGGGACCGGGGAGCTGTTTTTT. The rearrangement uses TRBV19 and TRBJ2-2; no reliable D call. Germline CDR1 LNHDA, CDR2 SQIVND (reference sequence). Trimming took 3 bases from V and 5 from J, leaving 13 bases between them. This CDR3 is 15 amino acids long.

This clonotype was counted many times. This sequence joins TRBV2 and TRBJ1-5, with 7 nucleotides matching TRBD1. The junction had 2 bases not matched to a gene; V was cut back by 2 bases and J by 1 base. There are 15 residues in the CDR3. The V gene's germline CDR1 is SNHLY and CDR2 FYNNEI. In nucleotides, the CDR3 is TGTGCCAGCAGTGAAAGAGGGGGCAGCAATCAGCCCCAGCATTTT. Amino acids: CASSERGGSNQPQHF.

This clonotype was seen many times. The chain is built from TRBV6-2 or TRBV6-3 and TRBJ2-1, with TRBD2 identical over 14 bases. V was pared by 6 bases and J by 5 bases, with 0 bases of the junction left unmatched. The CDR3 is 14 residues long. The germline V gene has CDR1 MNHEY and CDR2 SVGEGT. CDR3: CASRTSGGDNEQFF. CDR3 nucleotides: TGTGCCAGCAGGACTAGCGGGGGGGACAATGAGCAGTTCTTC.

This clonotype has at least ten counts. The chain uses TRBV28 and TRBJ2-7; D is undetermined. CDR1 MDHEN and CDR2 SYDVKM come from the germline V gene. V was clipped by 7 bases and J by 0 bases, with 16 bases between them. The CDR3 spans 15 residues. This chain's CDR3 is CASTSAKWSSYEQYF. Written as DNA, the CDR3 is TGTGCCAGCACGTCGGCTAAATGGTCCTCCTACGAGCAGTACTTC.

The chain joins TRBV28 to TRBJ2-3, with TRBD2 as a possible D gene (5 bases). Deletions cut 10 bases from V and 1 base from J, with 9 bases between. The germline V gene encodes CDR1 MDHEN and CDR2 SYDVKM. The length of the CDR3 is 12 residues. The CDR3 region is CAISRGTDTQYF. CDR3 DNA: TGTGCCATCTCGAGGGGCACAGATACGCAGTATTTT.